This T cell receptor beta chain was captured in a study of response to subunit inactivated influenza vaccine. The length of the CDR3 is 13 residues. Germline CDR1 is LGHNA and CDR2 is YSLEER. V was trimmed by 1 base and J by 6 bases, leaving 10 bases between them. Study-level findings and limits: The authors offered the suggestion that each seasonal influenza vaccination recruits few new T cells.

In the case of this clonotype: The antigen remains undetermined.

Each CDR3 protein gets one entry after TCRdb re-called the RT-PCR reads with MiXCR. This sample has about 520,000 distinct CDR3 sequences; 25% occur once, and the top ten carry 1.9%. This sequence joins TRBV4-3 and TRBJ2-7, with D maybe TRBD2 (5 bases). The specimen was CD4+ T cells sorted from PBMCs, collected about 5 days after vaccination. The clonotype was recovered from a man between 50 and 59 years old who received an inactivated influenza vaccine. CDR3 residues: CASSQGGFGEQYF. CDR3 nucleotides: TGCGCCAGCAGCCAAGGAGGGTTCGGCGAGCAGTACTTC.